This T cell receptor beta chain was obtained from a study of neurological immune-mediated disorders (dated by TCRdb to the late 2010s). Study-level background: Peripheral blood TCR-beta repertoires from patients with HTLV-I-associated myelopathy (HAM/TSP), patients with multiple sclerosis, and healthy controls were compared in the study using UMI-based sequencing. The roughly 100 TCR-beta libraries covered PBMC samples along with longitudinal samples, technical triplicates, and paired sorted CD4+ and CD8+ T-cell subsets. The cohort included 68 subjects: roughly 15 with HAM/TSP, about 34 with multiple sclerosis, and around 20 healthy controls. What the authors observed across the whole study: TCR clonal expansion was highest in HAM/TSP patients and lowest in MS patients, with MS patients falling below even healthy controls. No identical CDR3 amino acid sequences were found to be shared among expanded clones across subjects, suggesting that TCR-beta repertoires were private in all groups.

From the germline V gene (reference sequence), CDR1 is LGHDT and CDR2 is YNNKEL. Relative to germline, V is missing 0 bases and J is missing 2 bases, with 5 bases of the junction outside any gene match. The CDR3, cysteine through phenylalanine, is 16 amino acids long. The entry retains the CDR3 DNA only, 48 bases that are in frame from base 1. This clonotype was detected many times. What antigen it recognizes has not been identified. The input lacks base qualities; no much larger clone sits a single base away. cDNA was synthesized by template-switch 5'RACE using a primer with a 10-nucleotide random unique molecular identifier that tagged each TCR transcript. Over 160 million TCR-beta sequences, covering 15-18 subjects, were produced in each sequencing run. Total RNA was extracted with the RNeasy kit. The KAPA Real-time Library Amplification kit was used to amplify TCR-beta VDJ regions with primers targeting the TCR constant region and the 5'RACE anchor. A first PCR added sample indexes and Illumina adaptors, and a second PCR then raised library yield. After Ampure bead purification, the TCR product of roughly 650 bp was size-selected on a 2% E-gel SizeSelection system. Before pooling, library quality was checked on a Bioanalyzer, concentration was measured with Qubit, and libraries were quantified with the Kapa Library Quantification kit. An Illumina HiSeq 2500 sequenced the libraries paired-end 2 x 150 bp. To increase sequence diversity, roughly 24-31% phiX was spiked into each library pool. The authors processed their data as follows. The UMI-based MiGEC pipeline processed quality-filtered reads and removed over 80% of raw TCR sequences during error correction. IMGT germline references were used for alignment of VDJ genes, and clonotypes were defined by a unique CDR3 amino acid sequence together with V-J genes. Clonal expansion, Shannon diversity, and CDR3 relatedness (CalcPairwiseDistances, ClusterSamples) were evaluated with VDJtools, and phylogenetic trees were built with CLCbio workbench. Clones with at least 8 unique UMIs were defined as expanded, with this threshold being based on coefficient-of-variation modelling across technical triplicates. Through fastp at Q25 and MiXCR, TCRdb rebuilt clones from the public reads, retaining in-frame beta chains. Each CDR3 protein appears once, grouped with its most common genes and DNA. TCRdb's processing, not the authors' own work, is the source of the V and J calls. Recorded for this sample are around 33,000 distinct CDR3 sequences; more than 6.5% of them occurred a single time. Together, the top ten hold less than 4.5% of the sample.

The healthy controls were volunteers from a blood bank in Maryland, USA. Libraries from unsorted PBMCs were made from 2 million PBMCs kept in RNAlater at -80 degrees C until RNA extraction. PBMCs were separated from peripheral blood using Ficoll-Hypaque density gradient centrifugation and then cryopreserved in liquid nitrogen. This TCR was recovered from a woman between 40 and 50 years old in good health. The chain links TRBV3-1 with TRBJ2-5, and 8 junctional nucleotides match TRBD2. The sequencing sample was made of PBMCs. The CDR3 region has the sequence CASSQDSTSGQETQYF. The DNA reads TGTGCCAGCAGCCAAGACTCCACTAGCGGACAAGAGACCCAGTACTTC.